This is a list of T cell receptor beta chains from one sample in a study of OX40 agonist ivuxolimab in advanced cancers. TCRdb's copy holds only in-frame clones and misses some; the assay was immunoSEQ multiplex PCR. The sample yields 52,000 or so clones, over 90% seen once. This specimen was CD4+ or CD8+ T cells sorted from blood, taken in a trial of the OX40 agonist ivuxolimab. All receptors come from an adult with an advanced solid tumor such as melanoma, head and neck, liver or kidney cancer. Both conserved end residues are part of each CDR3. D genes are given only for firm matches. The listing skips clone size in some rows; elsewhere it reads once, few, many or a size class.

clone_size: .; d_call: TRBD1; v_call: TRBV27; j_call: TRBJ1-2; cdr3_nt: TGTGCCAGCAGTTCTGCAGGGGGCGGGGGCTACACCTTC; cdr3_aa: CASSSAGGGGYTF
clone_size: .; d_call: .; v_call: TRBV9; j_call: TRBJ2-5; cdr3_nt: TGTGCCAGCAGCGTGTCCGGGGTCGGGGAGACCCAGTACTTC; cdr3_aa: CASSVSGVGETQYF
clone_size: .; d_call: TRBD2; v_call: TRBV4-3; j_call: TRBJ2-3; cdr3_nt: TGCGCCAGCAGCCAACCTAGCGGGTCTAGCACAGATACGCAGTATTTT; cdr3_aa: CASSQPSGSSTDTQYF
clone_size: .; d_call: .; v_call: TRBV7-6; j_call: TRBJ1-1; cdr3_nt: TGTGCCAGCAGCTTAGGAACGAACACTGAAGCTTTCTTT; cdr3_aa: CASSLGTNTEAFF
clone_size: .; d_call: TRBD1; v_call: TRBV19; j_call: TRBJ2-2; cdr3_nt: TGTGCCAGTAGGCCGGGACAGGGAGTCGGGGAGCTGTTTTTT; cdr3_aa: CASRPGQGVGELFF
clone_size: .; d_call: .; v_call: TRBV6-6; j_call: TRBJ2-7; cdr3_nt: TGTGCCATCCAGAGGGACTACGAGCAGTACTTC; cdr3_aa: CAIQRDYEQYF
clone_size: once; d_call: TRBD1; v_call: TRBV5-4; j_call: TRBJ2-7; cdr3_nt: TGTGCCAGCAGCCTCAGGGACAGGGGGGCCGAGCAGTACTTC; cdr3_aa: CASSLRDRGAEQYF
clone_size: .; d_call: TRBD1; v_call: TRBV29-1; j_call: TRBJ2-7; cdr3_nt: TGCAGCGTTGGGACAGGTTCGTCCTACGAGCAGTACTTC; cdr3_aa: CSVGTGSSYEQYF
clone_size: .; d_call: TRBD1; v_call: TRBV9; j_call: TRBJ1-2; cdr3_nt: TGTGCCAGCAGCGTAGGGGACAGTAACTATGGCTACACCTTC; cdr3_aa: CASSVGDSNYGYTF
clone_size: .; d_call: .; v_call: TRBV5-1; j_call: TRBJ2-3; cdr3_nt: TGCGCCAGCAGCTTGAAAGGTACAGATACGCAGTATTTT; cdr3_aa: CASSLKGTDTQYF
clone_size: .; d_call: TRBD1; v_call: TRBV7-9; j_call: TRBJ1-3; cdr3_nt: TGTGCCAGCAGCCGGTTGACAGGGAGCTCTGGAAACACCATATATTTT; cdr3_aa: CASSRLTGSSGNTIYF
clone_size: .; d_call: TRBD1; v_call: TRBV9; j_call: TRBJ2-7; cdr3_nt: TGTGCCAGCAGCCCCGGGACAGCCCCCTACGAGCAGTACTTC; cdr3_aa: CASSPGTAPYEQYF
clone_size: .; d_call: TRBD1; v_call: TRBV4-2; j_call: TRBJ1-2; cdr3_nt: TGTGCCAGCAGCCCAGGTACAGGGGTGAACTATGGCTACACCTTC; cdr3_aa: CASSPGTGVNYGYTF
clone_size: .; d_call: .; v_call: TRBV9; j_call: TRBJ1-2; cdr3_nt: TGTGCCAGCAGCGTAGAGGGCAGCTTGAACTATGGCTACACCTTC; cdr3_aa: CASSVEGSLNYGYTF
clone_size: .; d_call: TRBD2; v_call: TRBV28; j_call: TRBJ2-3; cdr3_nt: TGTGCCAGCAGTTTCATCACTAGCGGGATAGATACGCAGTATTTT; cdr3_aa: CASSFITSGIDTQYF
clone_size: .; d_call: .; v_call: TRBV5-1; j_call: TRBJ1-1; cdr3_nt: TGCGCCAGCAGCTTGGACACCCTGAACACTGAAGCTTTCTTT; cdr3_aa: CASSLDTLNTEAFF
clone_size: .; d_call: .; v_call: TRBV28; j_call: TRBJ1-4; cdr3_nt: TGTGCCAGCAGTTTATCCCCCGATTCTGAAAAACTGTTTTTT; cdr3_aa: CASSLSPDSEKLFF
clone_size: .; d_call: .; v_call: TRBV28; j_call: TRBJ2-7; cdr3_nt: TGTGCCAGCAGTCCATACCTTGGGGGGGAGCAGTACTTC; cdr3_aa: CASSPYLGGEQYF